This TCR beta chain was recovered during a study of Ad26.COV2.S vaccination and SARS-CoV-2 variants. As for the study in general: By the intramuscular route, Ad26.COV2.S was given once, or twice 56 days apart. Overall study findings and caveats: Post-vaccination spike-specific CD8+ and CD4+ T cell responses reportedly had substantial breadth.

A single count supports this clone. The antigen remains unidentified. Treatment indicated: approximately 18 received Ad26.COV2.S at low or high dose, single or two shots; roughly five received placebo; per-sample allocation not given. Material that was analyzed had been drawn on day 63 after the first vaccine or placebo injection. What was given as vaccine was an Ad26 vector encoding Wuhan-strain SARS-CoV-2 spike. The method was immunoSEQ multiplex PCR; TCRdb's version includes in-frame clones alone and lacks a portion of them. The sample yields 200,000 to 250,000 clones, roughly 90% seen once. The sample in question was peripheral blood, obtained in a trial of Ad26.COV2.S vaccine versus placebo. This TCR was recovered from a person between 18 and 60 years old who received the Ad26.COV2.S COVID-19 vaccine or a placebo.

The CDR3 protein is CASSPRLNSYNEQFF. The CDR3 region has the DNA TGTGCCAGCAGCCCGCGCCTAAATAGCTACAATGAGCAGTTCTTC. The genes are TRBV9 and TRBJ2-1; D ambiguous. The germline V and J ends were trimmed by 4 bases and 3 bases, with 14 bases remaining between them. The CDR3 is 15 amino acids. Germline V CDR1 and CDR2: SGDLS, YYNGEE.